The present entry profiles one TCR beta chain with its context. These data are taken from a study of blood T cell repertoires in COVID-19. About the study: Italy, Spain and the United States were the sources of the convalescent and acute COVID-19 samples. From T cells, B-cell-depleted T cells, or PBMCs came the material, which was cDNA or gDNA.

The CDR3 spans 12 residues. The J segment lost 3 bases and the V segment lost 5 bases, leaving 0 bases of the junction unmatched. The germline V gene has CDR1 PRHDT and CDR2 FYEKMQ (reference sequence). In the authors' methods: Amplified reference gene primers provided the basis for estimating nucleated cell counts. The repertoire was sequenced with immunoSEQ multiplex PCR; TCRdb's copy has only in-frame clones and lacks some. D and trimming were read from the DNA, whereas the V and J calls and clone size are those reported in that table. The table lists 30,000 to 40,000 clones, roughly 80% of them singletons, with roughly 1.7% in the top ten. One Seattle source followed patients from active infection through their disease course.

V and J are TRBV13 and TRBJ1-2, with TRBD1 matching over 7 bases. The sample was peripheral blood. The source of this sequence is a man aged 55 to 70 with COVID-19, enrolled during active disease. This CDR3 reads CASSDRDYGYTF. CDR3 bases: TGTGCCAGCAGCGACAGGGACTATGGCTACACCTTC. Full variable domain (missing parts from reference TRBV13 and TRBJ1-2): AAGVIQSPRHLIKEKRETATLKCYPIPRHDTVYWYQQGPGQDPQFLISFYEKMQSDKGSIPDRFSAQQFSDYHSELNMSSLELGDSALYFCASSDRDYGYTFGSGTRLTVV.